A selection of T cell receptor beta chains follows, all from one sample in a study of cytomegalovirus exposure and HLA in healthy donors. Profiled with immunoSEQ multiplex PCR; TCRdb holds only in-frame clones, not every one. Of 120,000 to 150,000 clones listed, nearly 80% are singletons. Sequencing used PBMCs. The receptors stem from a man aged 35-49 years in good health and CMV-seropositive. CDR3s include the opening cysteine and the closing phenylalanine or tryptophan. The D gene is left open where the match is weak. Size is omitted from some rows. Given values are once, few, many or a class for expanded clones.

abundance,j_gene,d_gene,v_gene,CDR3aa,CDR3nt
NA,TRBJ1-2,TRBD1,TRBV18,CASSPLSPSPGQGVLSYGYTF,TGTGCCAGCTCACCCCTAAGTCCATCCCCGGGACAGGGGGTTTTGAGCTATGGCTACACCTTC
few,TRBJ2-3,TRBD2,TRBV5-4,CASSQGLAGGPSTDTQYF,TGTGCCAGCAGCCAGGGACTAGCGGGAGGGCCTAGCACAGATACGCAGTATTTT
NA,TRBJ2-1,NA,TRBV2,CASSDMDYGNEQFF,TGTGCCAGCAGTGATATGGACTACGGCAATGAGCAGTTCTTC
NA,TRBJ2-3,NA,TRBV27,CASSSLGTDTQYF,TGTGCCAGCAGTTCCCTCGGCACAGATACGCAGTATTTT
NA,TRBJ2-7,NA,TRBV29-1,CSVRTVSYEQYF,TGCAGCGTTAGGACAGTGTCCTACGAGCAGTACTTC
NA,TRBJ2-3,TRBD1,TRBV23-1,CATQKTQGICTDTQYF,TGCGCCACTCAAAAAACACAGGGGATATGCACAGATACGCAGTATTTT
few,TRBJ2-3,TRBD2,TRBV18,CASSPPRLTSATRADTQYF,TGTGCCAGCTCACCACCCCGCTTAACTAGCGCCACTCGGGCAGATACGCAGTATTTT
NA,TRBJ1-2,NA,TRBV10-1,CASSDDRNTGYTF,TGCGCCAGCAGTGATGACAGGAATACTGGCTACACCTTC
NA,TRBJ2-1,NA,TRBV7-9,CASRPGTQLNNEQFF,TGTGCCAGCAGGCCCGGGACTCAACTAAACAATGAGCAGTTCTTC
NA,TRBJ2-1,TRBD2,TRBV19,CASSHIAGGRNEQFF,TGTGCCAGTAGTCACATAGCGGGAGGTCGCAATGAGCAGTTCTTC
NA,TRBJ2-1,TRBD2,TRBV27,CASSPRSGRIDNEQFF,TGTGCCAGCAGTCCTCGAAGCGGGAGAATTGACAATGAGCAGTTCTTC
few,TRBJ2-7,NA,TRBV5-1,CASSLGRGQGTYEQYF,TGCGCCAGCAGCTTGGGGAGGGGGCAGGGAACCTACGAGCAGTACTTC
NA,TRBJ1-2,NA,TRBV28,CASCRQVTTNYGYTF,TGTGCCAGTTGTAGACAGGTGACGACTAACTATGGCTACACCTTC
NA,TRBJ2-4,TRBD2,TRBV6-1,CASLLAGIPKNIQYF,TGTGCCAGCCTCCTAGCGGGAATTCCCAAAAACATTCAGTACTTC
once,TRBJ2-3,NA,TRBV9,CASSRRSGEGTDTQYF,TGTGCCAGCAGCAGGAGGTCCGGGGAAGGCACAGATACGCAGTATTTT
NA,TRBJ2-2,TRBD1,TRBV5-1,CASSFNGQGANTGELFF,TGCGCCAGCAGCTTCAACGGACAGGGGGCGAACACCGGGGAGCTGTTTTTT
NA,TRBJ2-7,TRBD1,TRBV30,CAWSGRDRVHEQYF,TGTGCCTGGAGTGGTCGGGACAGGGTCCACGAGCAGTACTTC
NA,TRBJ2-1,NA,TRBV4-3,CASSQEYTPPPITNEQFF,TGCGCCAGCAGCCAAGAGTATACCCCGCCCCCTATAACCAATGAGCAGTTCTTC
NA,TRBJ1-1,NA,TRBV6-5,CASGPAGGYTEAFF,TGTGCCAGCGGGCCAGCCGGGGGTTACACTGAAGCTTTCTTT
NA,TRBJ2-7,NA,TRBV4-3,CASSRFTRDYEQYF,TGCGCCAGCAGTCGTTTTACACGGGACTACGAGCAGTACTTC
NA,TRBJ2-5,NA,TRBV5-1,CASSLAGGGRFRQETQYF,TGCGCCAGCAGCTTGGCTGGGGGGGGGCGATTTCGCCAAGAGACCCAGTACTTC
NA,TRBJ2-3,NA,TRBV6-1,CASRPGASDPYTQYF,TGTGCCAGCAGACCCGGGGCTAGCGACCCTTATACGCAGTATTTT
NA,TRBJ2-5,TRBD2,TRBV4-1,CASSQGRTSGSGETQYF,TGCGCCAGCAGCCAAGGAAGGACTAGCGGGAGTGGAGAGACCCAGTACTTC
NA,TRBJ2-4,NA,TRBV7-9,CSSSFEINIQYF,TGTTCCAGCAGCTTTGAGATAAACATTCAGTACTTC
NA,TRBJ1-4,NA,TRBV18,CASSPLEVSSWNEKLFF,TGTGCCAGCTCACCACTTGAGGTCAGTTCTTGGAATGAAAAACTGTTTTTT
NA,TRBJ2-3,TRBD2,TRBV9,CASSVGGLAGEVDTQYF,TGTGCCAGCAGCGTAGGCGGACTAGCGGGAGAGGTAGATACGCAGTATTTT
NA,TRBJ1-1,TRBD1,TRBV18,CASSGQGATEAFF,TGTGCCAGCTCTGGACAGGGGGCCACTGAAGCTTTCTTT
NA,TRBJ2-5,NA,TRBV7-9,CASSLVLAHETQYF,TGTGCCAGCAGCTTAGTTCTAGCACACGAGACCCAGTACTTC
once,TRBJ2-7,TRBD1,TRBV7-2,CASSLSRDRGFAEQYF,TGTGCCAGCAGCTTAAGCCGGGACAGGGGGTTTGCCGAGCAGTACTTC
NA,TRBJ2-7,TRBD2,TRBV7-2,CASSLVGLAGGAEQYF,TGTGCCAGCAGCTTAGTGGGACTAGCGGGAGGAGCCGAGCAGTACTTC
NA,TRBJ2-1,TRBD2,TRBV5-1,CASSFNGEGPGNEQFF,TGCGCCAGCAGCTTTAACGGGGAGGGGCCAGGAAATGAGCAGTTCTTC
few,TRBJ1-1,TRBD1,TRBV4-3,CASSQQGGNTEAFF,TGCGCCAGCAGCCAACAGGGGGGGAACACTGAAGCTTTCTTT
NA,TRBJ1-2,NA,TRBV30,CAWSRDPGSGYTF,TGTGCCTGGTCCCGGGACCCCGGGAGTGGCTACACCTTC
once,TRBJ2-7,NA,TRBV28,CASSFSGDYYEQYF,TGTGCCAGCAGTTTTTCCGGAGATTATTACGAGCAGTACTTC
NA,TRBJ2-1,TRBD2,TRBV11-2,CASSPGVWASGINEQFF,TGTGCCAGCAGCCCGGGGGTTTGGGCTAGCGGGATTAATGAGCAGTTCTTC
NA,TRBJ2-7,NA,TRBV6-5,CASSYTVLGHYEQYF,TGTGCCAGCAGTTACACGGTTCTCGGTCACTACGAGCAGTACTTC
few,TRBJ1-2,NA,TRBV7-8,CASSFAGYGYTF,TGTGCCAGCAGCTTCGCAGGGTATGGCTACACCTTC
NA,TRBJ2-1,NA,TRBV28,CASSLLAYNEQFF,TGTGCCAGCAGCTTACTAGCCTACAATGAGCAGTTCTTC
few,TRBJ2-1,NA,TRBV7-9,CASSSGLTGFFF,TGTGCCAGCAGCTCCGGACTGACCGGTTTTTTCTTC
NA,TRBJ1-2,TRBD1,TRBV29-1,CSVGQGETYGYTF,TGCAGCGTAGGACAGGGGGAAACCTATGGCTACACCTTC